The 4 T cell receptor beta chains listed next were all sequenced from one sample in a study of CD8 T cells in ankylosing spondylitis. TCRdb passed the 5' RACE reads through MiXCR, listing each CDR3 protein once. The sample contains 200,000 to 250,000 distinct CDR3 sequences, about 10% of which appear only once. Sequencing used blood, either unsorted or a sorted T cell fraction (not recorded which). The receptors shown here come from a male donor with ankylosing spondylitis or in good health (not recorded which).

There are many counts of this clonotype. The gene calls are TRBV5-5 and TRBJ1-1; maybe TRBD1 (6 bases). The CDR3 extends over 13 amino acids. CDR1 and CDR2 (germline): SGHKS, YYEKEE (reference sequence). V was cut by 0 bases and J by 3 bases, with 6 bases left in between. CDR3 DNA: TGTGCCAGCAGCTTGGACAGGGACACTGAAGCTTTCTTT. Its protein product is CASSLDRDTEAFF.

CDR3: CASSLDGSVYGYTF. CDR3 nucleotides: TGTGCCAGCAGCTTAGATGGGTCAGTCTATGGCTACACCTTC. This rearrangement joins TRBV7-9 to TRBJ1-2; D remains ambiguous. V lost 1 base and J 4 bases, leaving 10 bases between the germline ends. This CDR3 has 14 amino acids. Germline CDR1 SEHNR, CDR2 FQNEAQ (reference sequence).

The V gene is TRBV6-4, the J gene TRBJ2-1, with TRBD2 matching 7 bases. The germline CDR1 and CDR2 sequences are MRHNA and SNTAGT. Trimming took 2 bases from V and 0 from J; bases not matched to a gene: 1. The CDR3 length is 15 residues. Written as DNA, the CDR3 is TGTGCCAGCAGTGACAGCGGGAACTCCTACAATGAGCAGTTCTTC. This codes for CASSDSGNSYNEQFF.

This clonotype was seen at least ten times. V and J are TRBV20-1 and TRBJ2-1; 8 nucleotides match TRBD2. V was pared by 2 bases and J by 6 bases, with 12 bases of the junction left unmatched. The CDR3 covers 16 residues. The germline V gene has CDR1 DFQATT and CDR2 SNEGSKA (reference sequence). Here the CDR3 reads CSARSVLAGRINEQFF. The CDR3, as DNA: TGCAGTGCTAGATCTGTGTTAGCGGGAAGGATCAATGAGCAGTTCTTC.